Following are 22 T cell receptor beta chains from one sample sequenced in a study of blood T cell repertoires in COVID-19. Repertoires were generated with immunoSEQ multiplex PCR, while TCRdb's copy carries only in-frame clones and drops some. This sample yields approximately 300,000 clones, of which 65% to 90% are seen a single time; less than 4.5% belongs to the top ten. The sequencing sample was made of PBMCs or T cells enriched from blood (not recorded which). These receptors all come from a man between 25 and 39 years old who had recovered from COVID-19.

The chain couples TRBV7-9 to TRBJ2-2; 8 bases match TRBD1. The ends lost 5 bases at V and 0 bases at J; junction bases unmatched: 5. In germline, CDR1 is SEHNR, CDR2 FQNEAQ (reference sequence). The CDR3 contains 16 residues. The CDR3 DNA sequence: TGTGCCAGCAGCCAACGGACAGGGACGAACACCGGGGAGCTGTTTTTT. It encodes CASSQRTGTNTGELFF.

The V and J genes are TRBV18 and TRBJ2-7; TRBD1 aligns across 7 bases. J lost 5 bases, V lost 2 bases, and 3 bases had no gene match. The CDR3 sequence is 13 residues long. From germline, CDR1 is KGHSH and CDR2 LQKENI. DNA for the CDR3: TGTGCCAGCTCACCAGACAGGGAAGACGAGCAGTACTTC. Residues: CASSPDREDEQYF.

The gene calls are TRBV3-1 (or the pseudogene TRBV3-2) and TRBJ1-5; D is unresolved. Germline V gene data show CDR1 as LGHDT and CDR2 as YNNKEL (reference sequence). The CDR3 is 13 residues long. Deletions cut 1 base from V and 7 bases from J, with 8 bases between. CDR3 sequence (DNA): TGTGCCAGCAGCCAAGGGGCCCGGCAGCCCCAGCATTTT. The encoded protein is CASSQGARQPQHF.

V usage is TRBV24-1 and J usage is TRBJ2-5; TRBD1 might be the D (5 bases). V gave up 1 base and J gave up 6 bases, with 14 bases separating them. The CDR3 is 15 residues long. From germline, CDR1 is KGHDR and CDR2 SFDVKD. The CDR3 DNA follows: TGTGCCACCAGTGATTTAACTTCAGGGATTCAGACCCAGTACTTC. Translation: CATSDLTSGIQTQYF.

The chain employs TRBV7-9 and TRBJ2-2, with 7 bases identical to TRBD1. The CDR3 consists of 16 residues. The V gene's germline CDR1 is SEHNR and CDR2 FQNEAQ (reference sequence). V shed 0 bases, J shed 0 bases, and the junction held 1 base outside the gene matches. CDR3 amino acids: CASSLAGTANTGELFF. CDR3 DNA sequence: TGTGCCAGCAGCTTAGCCGGGACAGCGAACACCGGGGAGCTGTTTTTT.

CDR3: CASSPRLEGEKLFF. The DNA for the CDR3 is TGTGCCAGCAGCCCCCGACTAGAAGGTGAAAAACTGTTTTTT. The genes are TRBV7-9 and TRBJ1-4, with D unclear. The V and J ends lost 5 bases and 7 bases respectively, with 14 bases between them. Germline V lookup: CDR1 SEHNR, CDR2 FQNEAQ (reference sequence). The CDR3 runs to 14 residues. Full variable domain (rest looked up from reference TRBV7-9 and TRBJ1-4): DTGVSQNPRHKITKRGQNVTFRCDPISEHNRLYWYRQTLGQGPEFLTYFQNEAQLEKSRLLSDRFSAERPKGSFSTLEIQRTEQGDSAMYLCASSPRLEGEKLFFGSGTQLSVL.

CDR3 in DNA: TGTGCCAGCAGCTTAGAAGGGGATGGAGATACGCAGTATTTT. This translates into CASSLEGDGDTQYF. The chain employs TRBV7-2 and TRBJ2-3, with a weak D call TRBD1 (5 bases). The germline CDR1 and CDR2 sequences are SGHTA and FQGNSA. This CDR3 is 14 amino acids long. V dropped 1 base and J dropped 5 bases, with 10 bases sitting between them.

The table lists this clone with a count of one. The rearrangement links TRBV28 to TRBJ1-1, with TRBD1 as a possible D gene (5 bases). This CDR3 comprises 13 residues. V was shortened by 5 bases and J by 2 bases, with 9 bases between the two germline ends. The germline V gene has CDR1 MDHEN and CDR2 SYDVKM. CDR3 coding DNA: TGTGCCAGCAGTCTCAGGGTAAACACTGAAGCTTTCTTT. Translating it yields CASSLRVNTEAFF. Full variable domain (outside the CDR3, taken from reference TRBV28 and TRBJ1-1): DVKVTQSSRYLVKRTGEKVFLECVQDMDHENMFWYRQDPGLGLRLIYFSYDVKMKEKGDIPEGYSVSREKKERFSLILESASTNQTSMYLCASSLRVNTEAFFGQGTRLTVV.

This clone has a single count. The rearrangement joins TRBV30 to TRBJ2-7; TRBD1 agrees at 7 bases. CDR1 and CDR2 (germline): GTSNPN, SVGIG (reference sequence). CDR3 length: 14 amino acids. J lost 2 bases, V lost 1 base, and 5 bases had no gene match. CDR3 region: CAWSGDSLTYEQYF. Here the CDR3 DNA reads TGTGCCTGGAGTGGGGACAGTCTGACCTACGAGCAGTACTTC.

The genes are TRBV15 and TRBJ2-1; 10 bases are a match to TRBD2. Germline V gene sequence: CDR1 LNHNV, CDR2 YYDKDF (reference sequence). V lost 0 bases, J lost 6 bases, and 8 bases stayed unmatched. The CDR3 totals 17 residues. The CDR3 DNA reads as TGTGCCACCAGCAGAGATCTAACTAGCGGGACGGCCAATGAGCAGTTCTTC. It codes for CATSRDLTSGTANEQFF.

V and J are TRBV3-1 (or the pseudogene TRBV3-2) and TRBJ1-2; TRBD1 might be the D (6 bases). V was trimmed by 4 bases and J by 6 bases, leaving 18 bases between them. This CDR3 region has 15 residues. The germline V gene has CDR1 LGHDT and CDR2 YNNKEL (reference sequence). In DNA form, the CDR3 reads TGTGCCAGCAGCCCACAGGGTGGCCTTTCGCATGGCTACACCTTC. It codes for CASSPQGGLSHGYTF.

V usage is TRBV24-1 and J usage is TRBJ1-1; no definite D call. V gave up 2 bases and J gave up 0 bases, with 9 bases separating them. Looked up from germline, CDR1 is KGHDR and CDR2 is SFDVKD. The CDR3 totals 15 residues. The CDR3 sequence is CATSDSASLNTEAFF. CDR3 bases: TGTGCCACCAGTGATTCCGCGTCCTTGAACACTGAAGCTTTCTTT.

The J gene is TRBJ2-7, the V gene TRBV30, with TRBD2 matching 10 bases. The CDR3 sequence is 16 residues long. CDR1 is GTSNPN, CDR2 SVGIG, per germline (reference sequence). The trim removed 3 bases at V and 3 bases at J, leaving 11 bases unmatched. The CDR3 here is CAWSSPGASGSYEQYF. The CDR3 region has the DNA TGTGCCTGGAGCTCCCCTGGGGCTAGCGGGAGCTACGAGCAGTACTTC.

As DNA, the CDR3 is TGTGCCAGCAGCGAGCGGGAGGGTGGGGAGCTGTTTTTT. Translating gives CASSEREGGELFF. This chain connects TRBV2 to TRBJ2-2; 10 bases map to TRBD2. The CDR3 contains 13 residues. Trimming removed 6 bases from V and 8 bases from J; junction bases left unmatched: 3. Looked up from germline, CDR1 is SNHLY and CDR2 is FYNNEI.

The chain recombines TRBV7-9 with TRBJ1-2; D is uncertain. V was pared by 5 bases and J by 8 bases, with 15 bases between. CDR3 size: 13 residues. The germline V gene encodes CDR1 SEHNR and CDR2 FQNEAQ (reference sequence). The DNA for the CDR3 is TGTGCCAGCAGCCCGGGCGCGGGTGACGGCTACACCTTC. It is translated as CASSPGAGDGYTF.

The chain combines TRBV3-1 (or the pseudogene TRBV3-2) with TRBJ1-2; D is possibly TRBD1 (6 bases). This CDR3 spans 12 amino acids. The V gene lost 4 bases and the J gene lost 5 bases, with 8 bases spanning the gap. Germline values: CDR1 LGHDT, CDR2 YNNKEL (reference sequence). The chain's CDR3 is CASSRTAYGYTF. The CDR3 DNA sequence: TGTGCCAGCAGCCGGACAGCTTATGGCTACACCTTC.

The CDR3 DNA reads TGCAGCGTTTCAGGGGCCGGCTACACCTTC. Protein sequence: CSVSGAGYTF. The chain uses TRBV29-1 and TRBJ1-2; D is possibly TRBD1 (6 bases). The CDR3 extends over 10 amino acids. Germline V gives CDR1 SQVTM, CDR2 ANQGSEA. The germline V and J ends were trimmed by 5 bases and 8 bases, with 9 bases remaining between them.

CDR3 amino acids: CASSEFATGGYTF. CDR3 in DNA: TGTGCCAGCAGTGAATTCGCGACAGGCGGCTACACCTTC. The genes are TRBV25-1 and TRBJ1-2; D possibly corresponds to TRBD1 (6 bases). The CDR3 spans 13 residues. The germline CDR1 and CDR2 sequences are MGHDK and SYGVNS. Trimming stripped 1 base from V and 8 bases from J, with 11 bases between.

The chain carries TRBV5-1 and TRBJ2-7; 7 bases agree with TRBD2. Looked up from germline, CDR1 is SGHRS and CDR2 is YFSETQ. Losses at the gene ends were 6 bases for V and 2 bases for J; bases not matched to a gene: 8. The CDR3 length is 14 residues. The CDR3 loop reads CASKWWAGAYEQYF. In nucleotides, the CDR3 is TGCGCCAGCAAATGGTGGGCGGGAGCCTACGAGCAGTACTTC.

This chain links TRBV7-2 with TRBJ1-2, with D perhaps matching TRBD1 (5 bases). V was trimmed by 2 bases and J by 2 bases, leaving 18 bases between them. This CDR3 contains 17 residues. The V gene's germline CDR1 is SGHTA and CDR2 FQGNSA. The CDR3, as DNA: TGTGCCAGCAGCTTAATCTCAGGGATAGCCGAAAACTATGGCTACACCTTC. Translation gives CASSLISGIAENYGYTF.

The gene calls are TRBV3-1 (or the pseudogene TRBV3-2) and TRBJ1-4; 9 nucleotides align to TRBD1. The CDR3 totals 16 residues. The V segment lost 4 bases and the J segment 0 bases; nucleotides outside the gene matches: 3. Germline V gene data show CDR1 as LGHDT and CDR2 as YNNKEL (reference sequence). The DNA for the CDR3 is TGTGCCAGCAGCCCTAGACAGGGGGCAACTAATGAAAAACTGTTTTTT. Translated, it gives CASSPRQGATNEKLFF.

This chain connects TRBV4-1 to TRBJ2-1; 9 positions agree with TRBD2. This CDR3 has 16 residues. Germline trimming cut 8 bases from V and 1 base from J; bases unmatched to any gene: 9. The germline gives CDR1 MGHRA, CDR2 YSYEKL. The CDR3: CASGSGGRGSYNEQFF. The CDR3 coding sequence is TGCGCCAGCGGGAGCGGGGGGAGGGGTTCCTACAATGAGCAGTTCTTC.